The 30 T cell receptor beta chains in this list originate from one sample, sequenced in a study of OX40 agonist ivuxolimab in advanced cancers. Assay used: immunoSEQ multiplex PCR; TCRdb lists only in-frame clones, some missing. The profile shows approximately 110,000 clones, around 90% of them singletons. The sequences come from CD4+ or CD8+ T cells sorted from blood, collected in a trial of the OX40 agonist ivuxolimab. The receptors shown here come from an adult with an advanced solid tumor such as melanoma, head and neck, liver or kidney cancer.

This clone occurred a few times. Other DNA sequences within the sample encode an identical CDR3. This chain links TRBV30 with TRBJ1-5; D call uncertain. This CDR3 has 13 amino acids. In germline, CDR1 is GTSNPN, CDR2 SVGIG (reference sequence). V lost 1 base and J 1 base, leaving 5 bases between the germline ends. CDR3 nucleotides: TGTGCCTGGAGTGCCGGGAGCAATCAGCCCCAGCATTTT. Its translation is CAWSAGSNQPQHF.

The rearrangement links TRBV10-3 to TRBJ2-5; 10 positions match TRBD2. With the DNA end fitting TRBJ2-7 better, the J assignment may be wrong. The CDR3 is made up of 20 amino acids. Germline loops: CDR1 ENHRY, CDR2 SYGVKD. For the CDR3, the DNA is TGTGCCATCAGCGGGGGGGTAGCGGGAGGTTCCTCCCGTTTAGGGTACGAGCAGTACTTC. Its protein product is CAISGGVAGGSSRLGYEQYF.

The count of this clone is one. The chain combines TRBV28 with TRBJ1-3, with no clear D. V gave up 5 bases and J gave up 0 bases, with 11 bases separating them. This CDR3 has 15 residues. Germline CDR1 reads MDHEN; CDR2 reads SYDVKM. In DNA, the CDR3 is TGTGCCAGCAGTATCATCGTTAACTCTGGAAACACCATATATTTT. Encoded protein: CASSIIVNSGNTIYF.

The chain uses TRBV5-1 and TRBJ2-2, with 10 bases that match TRBD2. Trimming at V came to 3 bases and at J to 10 bases, leaving 15 bases not matched to a gene. Germline loops: CDR1 SGHRS, CDR2 YFSETQ. The CDR3 extends over 17 amino acids. In DNA, the CDR3 is TGCGCCAGCAGCTCGGGACCGGGACTAGCGTCTCGTGAGGAGCTGTTTTTT. Translated, it gives CASSSGPGLASREELFF. Together with reference TRBV5-1 and TRBJ2-2, the CDR3 gives the full variable domain: KAGVTQTPRYLIKTRGQQVTLSCSPISGHRSVSWYQQTPGQGLQFLFEYFSETQRNKGNFPGRFSGRQFSNSRSEMNVSTLELGDSALYLCASSSGPGLASREELFFGEGSRLTVL.

The J gene is TRBJ1-2, the V gene TRBV4-3, with 8 bases identical to TRBD1. Germline CDR1 reads LGHNA; CDR2 reads YSLEER. Unmatched junction bases numbered 6, after V lost 0 bases and J lost 0 bases. The CDR3 totals 17 residues. Here the CDR3 DNA reads TGCGCCAGCAGCCAAGAGCTCCGGACAGGGCCTAACTATGGCTACACCTTC. Translation gives CASSQELRTGPNYGYTF.

The V call is TRBV15, the J call TRBJ2-2; no reliable D call. V was clipped by 5 bases and J by 3 bases, with 4 bases between them. Germline V lookup: CDR1 LNHNV, CDR2 YYDKDF (reference sequence). The CDR3 contains 12 residues. The CDR3 region is CATSAYTGELFF. The CDR3 nucleotides read TGTGCCACCAGCGCGTACACCGGGGAGCTGTTTTTT.

The chain links TRBV5-1 to TRBJ1-1, with D possibly being TRBD1 (6 bases). Germline CDR1 SGHRS, CDR2 YFSETQ. Trimming cost V 1 base and J 5 bases, with 12 bases left between them. The CDR3 is 14 residues long. The CDR3 coding sequence is TGCGCCAGCAGCTTGTATTCAGGGGATACTGAAGCTTTCTTT. This translates into CASSLYSGDTEAFF.

This chain uses TRBV28 with TRBJ2-2, with D perhaps given as TRBD1 or TRBD2 (5 bases each). The CDR3 is 14 residues long. Germline-derived CDR1 and CDR2 are MDHEN and SYDVKM. V gave up 8 bases and J gave up 1 base, with 11 bases separating them. The CDR3: CASCGGGNTGELFF. The CDR3 nucleotides read TGTGCCAGCTGCGGTGGGGGGAACACCGGGGAGCTGTTTTTT.

This chain links TRBV29-1 with TRBJ2-2, with D uncertain. Trimming took off 4 bases at V and 3 bases at J, with 3 bases between the two ends. Per the germline V gene, CDR1 is SQVTM and CDR2 is ANQGSEA. The CDR3 covers 11 residues. The CDR3 DNA reads TGCAGCGTTGTCGACACCGGGGAGCTGTTTTTT. This encodes CSVVDTGELFF.

This clone was observed once. This CDR3 is also generated by other DNA sequences in the sample. The gene calls are TRBV27 and TRBJ1-5, with D possibly matching TRBD1 (5 bases). This CDR3 spans 12 amino acids. Trimming took 4 bases from V and 4 from J, leaving 5 bases between them. The V gene's germline CDR1 is MNHEY and CDR2 SMNVEV (reference sequence). Here the CDR3 reads CASSSGNQPQHF. The CDR3 DNA sequence: TGTGCCAGCAGTTCAGGGAATCAGCCCCAGCATTTT.

J is TRBJ1-4 and V is TRBV28; D unclear. This CDR3 region has 13 residues. Germline CDR1 and CDR2: MDHEN and SYDVKM. In DNA, the CDR3 is TGTGCAGCCAACCCTACAACTAATGAAAAACTGTTTTTT. Protein sequence: CAANPTTNEKLFF. The full variable domain, in which reference TRBV28 and TRBJ1-4 provide the parts outside the CDR3, is DVKVTQSSRYLVKRTGEKVFLECVQDMDHENMFWYRQDPGLGLRLIYFSYDVKMKEKGDIPEGYSVSREKKERFSLILESASTNQTSMYLCAANPTTNEKLFFGSGTQLSVL.

The chain uses TRBV7-9 and TRBJ2-3; no clear D gene. V lost 11 bases and J 6 bases, leaving 15 bases between the germline ends. CDR3 length equals 12 residues. CDR1 SEHNR and CDR2 FQNEAQ come from the germline V gene (reference sequence). The DNA of the CDR3 is TGTGCCGGCACCGGAGCATGGGATACGCAGTATTTT. Encoded protein: CAGTGAWDTQYF.

The J gene is TRBJ2-6, the V gene TRBV30; no reliable D call. Trimming removed 0 bases from V and 0 bases from J, with 6 bases in between. Germline-derived CDR1 and CDR2 are GTSNPN and SVGIG (reference sequence). The CDR3 has 15 amino acids. The DNA for the CDR3 is TGTGCCTGGAGTGTACAGAGCTCTGGGGCCAACGTCCTGACTTTC. Its translation: CAWSVQSSGANVLTF.

The chain employs TRBV28 and TRBJ1-1, with D hard to call. In germline, CDR1 is MDHEN, CDR2 SYDVKM. Between the trimmed V and J ends, which lost 7 bases and 7 bases, there was a span of 10 bases. The CDR3 runs to 11 residues. CDR3 nucleotides: TGTGCCAGCAACGTTGGGCTTGAAGCTTTCTTT. It codes for CASNVGLEAFF.

The chain joins TRBV5-1 to TRBJ2-3, with 10 positions matching TRBD2. Germline CDR1 is SGHRS and CDR2 is YFSETQ. Trimming removed 2 bases from V and 4 bases from J; junction bases left unmatched: 7. The CDR3 contains 16 residues. In nucleotides, the CDR3 is TGCGCCAGCAGCTTACCTAGCGGGAGATCGTCAGATACGCAGTATTTT. This codes for CASSLPSGRSSDTQYF.

The chain uses TRBV10-3 and TRBJ1-1; D is uncertain. CDR3 length: 14 residues. From germline, CDR1 is ENHRY and CDR2 SYGVKD. Trimming cost V 10 bases and J 1 base, with 16 bases left between them. CDR3 in amino acids: CASRGTATNTEAFF. The CDR3 bases are TGTGCCAGCCGAGGAACAGCGACGAACACTGAAGCTTTCTTT.

This chain uses TRBV11-2 with TRBJ2-7, with 9 bases lining up with TRBD2. This CDR3 is 15 amino acids long. J was trimmed by 6 bases and V by 3 bases; bases with no gene match: 9. CDR1 SGHAT and CDR2 FQNNGV come from the germline V gene. CDR3 loop: CASSFQTSGTLEQYF. Here the CDR3 DNA reads TGTGCCAGCAGCTTTCAGACTAGCGGAACCCTCGAGCAGTACTTC.

The J gene is TRBJ1-1, the V gene TRBV18; 9 bases align to TRBD1. The CDR3 consists of 17 residues. Germline CDR1 and CDR2: KGHSH and LQKENI. J lost 5 bases, V lost 3 bases, and 13 bases had no gene match. The CDR3 here is CASSPNILGTGNTEAFF. CDR3 DNA: TGTGCCAGCTCACCGAATATCCTCGGGACAGGGAATACTGAAGCTTTCTTT.

J is TRBJ2-3 and V is TRBV5-1; D possibly corresponds to TRBD2 (6 bases). Trimming left V 2 bases short and J 2 bases short, with 9 bases between. This CDR3 contains 14 residues. Looked up from germline, CDR1 is SGHRS and CDR2 is YFSETQ. This CDR3 is CASSLLASTDTQYF. The DNA of the CDR3 is TGCGCCAGCAGCTTACTAGCTTCCACAGATACGCAGTATTTT.

The chain uses TRBV18 and TRBJ1-1; no clear D gene. The CDR3 runs to 14 residues. CDR1 is KGHSH, CDR2 LQKENI, per germline. Trimming took 5 bases from V and 2 from J, leaving 12 bases between them. The CDR3 reads CASSGYTVNTEAFF. The CDR3 DNA is TGTGCCAGCTCAGGATATACAGTTAACACTGAAGCTTTCTTT.

The chain couples TRBV6-8 to TRBJ2-1; a weak D match, TRBD2 (5 bases). The V gene lost 0 bases and the J gene lost 6 bases, with 21 bases spanning the gap. The CDR3 consists of 18 residues. Germline CDR1 MNHGY, CDR2 SAAAGT. CDR3 in DNA: TGTGCCAGCAGTTACTCGCCCGCGAGGGATACCGGCTGCAATGAGCAGTTCTTC. Amino acids: CASSYSPARDTGCNEQFF.

The chain joins TRBV10-2 to TRBJ2-1; D remains ambiguous. This CDR3 spans 13 amino acids. CDR1 is WSHSY, CDR2 SAAADI, per germline. Deletions cut 3 bases from V and 2 bases from J, with 5 bases between. The CDR3 DNA sequence: TGCGCCAGCAGTGACCGGACCTACAATGAGCAGTTCTTC. Its translation is CASSDRTYNEQFF.

The gene calls are TRBV2 and TRBJ1-1, with unresolved D. Germline CDR1 reads SNHLY; CDR2 reads FYNNEI. V gave up 3 bases and J gave up 3 bases, with 8 bases separating them. The CDR3 totals 13 residues. The CDR3 loop is CASSDERDTEAFF. Here the CDR3 DNA reads TGTGCCAGCAGTGATGAGAGAGACACTGAAGCTTTCTTT.

The rearrangement joins TRBV19 to TRBJ2-1; TRBD2 matches 13 bases. The V segment lost 4 bases and the J segment 8 bases; nucleotides outside the gene matches: 8. Germline V lookup: CDR1 LNHDA, CDR2 SQIVND (reference sequence). The CDR3 is 16 residues long. The CDR3 loop reads CASSRRTSGSGDEQFF. The CDR3 region has the DNA TGTGCCAGTAGTAGAAGGACTAGCGGGAGTGGGGATGAGCAGTTCTTC.

V gene TRBV5-6 combines with J gene TRBJ2-6; 8 bases map to TRBD1. The CDR3 is 18 amino acids. J gave up 2 bases and V 0 bases, and 7 bases lay outside the gene matches. Germline CDR1 and CDR2: SGHDT and YYEEEE. The CDR3: CASSLAQGALAGANVLTF. In DNA, the CDR3 is TGTGCCAGCAGCTTGGCCCAGGGGGCATTGGCTGGGGCCAACGTCCTGACTTTC.

The chain combines TRBV21-1 with TRBJ2-5; TRBD2 is taken as the D call from the table, unchecked against the DNA. TRBV21-1 represents a pseudogene. The length of the CDR3 is 17 residues. The chain's CDR3 is CASSMGELAEDQETQYF. The DNA of the CDR3 is TGTGCCAGCAGCATGGGGGAACTAGCGGAAGACCAAGAGACCCAGTACTTC.

V usage is TRBV5-1 and J usage is TRBJ1-3, with 7 bases aligning to TRBD1. Trimming at V came to 1 base and at J to 3 bases, leaving 7 bases not matched to a gene. CDR1 and CDR2 (germline): SGHRS, YFSETQ. This CDR3 comprises 16 residues. This chain's CDR3 is CASSLIGGGGGNTIYF. CDR3 DNA sequence: TGCGCCAGCAGCTTGATAGGGGGCGGAGGTGGAAACACCATATATTTT.

The chain links TRBV27 to TRBJ2-3; D possibly corresponds to TRBD2 (5 bases). Germline V CDR1 and CDR2: MNHEY, SMNVEV (reference sequence). The CDR3 is 16 residues long. V lost 0 bases and J lost 0, with 10 bases in between. The CDR3 nucleotides read TGTGCCAGCAGTTTATCGTTATCGGGAAGCACAGATACGCAGTATTTT. Translation gives CASSLSLSGSTDTQYF.

The J gene is TRBJ2-5, the V gene TRBV19; TRBD1 is a possible D gene (5 bases). This CDR3 comprises 12 residues. The V end was cut by 5 bases, the J end by 4 bases, with 8 bases between. The V gene's germline CDR1 is LNHDA and CDR2 SQIVND (reference sequence). CDR3 region: CASSVQGETQYF. For the CDR3, the DNA is TGTGCCAGTAGTGTCCAGGGAGAGACCCAGTACTTC.

As DNA, the CDR3 is TGTGCCAGCGGGGTCAGTGGGCAGCTCACCTACGAGCAGTACTTC. This codes for CASGVSGQLTYEQYF. V gene TRBV27 combines with J gene TRBJ2-7, with D uncertain. Trimming removed 8 bases at V and 2 bases at J, with 19 bases between. This CDR3 comprises 15 residues. Germline-derived CDR1 and CDR2 are MNHEY and SMNVEV (reference sequence).